A single TCR beta chain is shown here with its context. The antigen is unknown. A read error may explain this, as a much larger clone is one base away. The ends were cut back, 10 bases at V and 1 base at J, with 10 bases in the middle. Germline V gene lookup returns CDR1 LGHNA and CDR2 YNFKEQ. The CDR3 is made up of 13 amino acids. The entry originates in a study of breast tumors, draining lymph nodes, adjacent tissues. Notes on the study in general: Compared with basal-like, luminal-like tumors shared significantly more repertoire with nontumor tissue.

TCRdb recomputed calls from the multiplex PCR reads with MiXCR, one row per CDR3 protein. The repertoire consists of about 110,000 distinct CDR3 sequences, with about 30% occurring once and the leading ten covering less than 6%. Breast cancer patients provided tissue from their axillary draining lymph nodes. This chain links TRBV4-2 with TRBJ2-2; D is undetermined. Sequencing was done on a sample of axillary lymph node tissue. The clonotype originates from a female donor with breast cancer. Some clones in this sample may be carry-over from other donors' samples. The CDR3 loop reads CATSDQNTGELFF. The CDR3 DNA reads as TGTGCCACGAGCGACCAGAACACCGGGGAGCTGTTTTTT.